Shown below are 30 T cell receptor beta chains from a single sample sequenced in a study of T cells in Graves' hyperthyroidism and ophthalmopathy. Researchers took RNA transcripts and amplified the TCR beta CDR3 regions from them. During a first-round RT-PCR of the TCR CDR3, the HTBI primer set was used. TCRdb redid the calling of the multiplex PCR reads with MiXCR, one entry per CDR3 protein. The data contain hundreds of thousands of distinct CDR3 sequences, under 15% of them singletons. Sequencing was done on a sample of blood. These TCRs come from a woman in her thirties or forties with Graves' ophthalmopathy.

This clonotype was observed at least ten times. This rearrangement joins TRBV9 to TRBJ2-4, with 9 bases matching TRBD2. Germline trimming cut 4 bases from V and 5 bases from J; bases unmatched to any gene: 7. The germline gives CDR1 SGDLS, CDR2 YYNGEE. The CDR3 consists of 15 residues. Here the CDR3 reads CASSPGTSRENIQYF. Here the CDR3 DNA reads TGTGCCAGCAGCCCAGGGACTAGCCGAGAAAACATTCAGTACTTC.

This clonotype was seen repeatedly, ten times or more. V and J are TRBV6-5 and TRBJ1-2; D might be TRBD1 (5 bases). V lost 2 bases and J lost 5, with 9 bases in between. The length of the CDR3 is 13 residues. CDR1 MNHEY and CDR2 SVGAGI come from the germline V gene. For the CDR3, the DNA is TGTGCCAGCAGTTACGCCAAGGGGTATGGCTACACCTTC. This codes for CASSYAKGYGYTF.

The CDR3 bases are TGTGCCAGTGGTGCCGCCGCGGCCAAAAACATTCAGTACTTC. Translated: CASGAAAAKNIQYF. This chain connects TRBV7-8 to TRBJ2-4; unclear D gene. The V gene's germline CDR1 is SGHVS and CDR2 FQNEAQ. This CDR3 has 14 residues. V shed 9 bases and J shed 1 base, with 13 bases lying between them.

This clonotype appeared many times. The rearrangement links TRBV6-2 or TRBV6-3 to TRBJ1-5, with D maybe TRBD1 (6 bases). V was clipped by 4 bases and J by 2 bases, with 12 bases between them. Germline CDR1 and CDR2: MNHEY and SVGEGT. The CDR3 sequence is 15 residues long. The CDR3 DNA is TGTGCCAGCAGTTCCACAGGGAATGGCAATCAGCCCCAGCATTTT. It translates to CASSSTGNGNQPQHF.

The rearrangement links TRBV4-3 to TRBJ1-2; D remains ambiguous. There are 14 residues in the CDR3. The V end was cut by 0 bases, the J end by 0 bases, with 5 bases between. The germline V gene has CDR1 LGHNA and CDR2 YSLEER. The CDR3: CASSQELANYGYTF. CDR3 DNA sequence: TGCGCCAGCAGCCAAGAACTAGCTAACTATGGCTACACCTTC.

This clonotype was recorded at least ten times. The V and J genes are TRBV12-3 or TRBV12-4 and TRBJ2-2; 8 bases are a match to TRBD1. The CDR3 consists of 15 residues. Losses at the gene ends were 4 bases for V and 8 bases for J; bases not matched to a gene: 9. The CDR3 region is CASSSAGTGKGELFF. Written as DNA, the CDR3 is TGTGCCAGCAGTTCGGCCGGGACAGGCAAGGGGGAGCTGTTTTTT.

This clonotype was observed at least ten times. The chain links TRBV11-1 to TRBJ1-1, with 7 bases that match TRBD1. CDR3 length: 14 residues. Germline CDR1 SGHAT, CDR2 FQDESV (reference sequence). After removal of 4 bases from V and 0 bases from J, the junction contained 2 bases not matched to a gene. The CDR3 sequence is CASSSTGMNTEAFF. The CDR3, as DNA: TGTGCCAGCAGCTCGACAGGGATGAACACTGAAGCTTTCTTT.

This clonotype has a count of ten or more. This chain joins TRBV28 and TRBJ2-7; 8 bases map to TRBD2. Germline CDR1 reads MDHEN; CDR2 reads SYDVKM. The CDR3 runs 16 residues. V was pared by 3 bases and J by 5 bases, with 12 bases of the junction left unmatched. CDR3 residues: CASSFRTSGRINEQYF. The CDR3, as DNA: TGTGCCAGCAGTTTCAGGACGAGCGGGAGAATAAACGAGCAGTACTTC.

The chain combines TRBV4-2 with TRBJ2-2; 9 bases agree with TRBD2. Germline CDR1 reads LGHNA; CDR2 reads YNFKEQ. The CDR3 consists of 18 residues. The V gene end was trimmed by 3 bases and the J gene end by 7 bases; junction bases not matched to a gene: 15. The CDR3 region is CASSQAQIAGGRSGELFF. The CDR3 nucleotides are TGTGCCAGCAGCCAGGCTCAAATCGCGGGAGGGAGGAGCGGGGAGCTGTTTTTT.

The chain joins TRBV5-8 to TRBJ1-5; unclear D gene. This CDR3 has 14 amino acids. Germline V CDR1 and CDR2: SGHTS, YDEGEE. Trimming removed 2 bases from V and 3 bases from J, with 9 bases in between. DNA for the CDR3: TGTGCCAGCAGCTTCGGCCCGGTCAATCAGCCCCAGCATTTT. Its protein is CASSFGPVNQPQHF.

Many counts were recorded for this clonotype. This chain connects TRBV20-1 to TRBJ2-5; D perhaps matches TRBD1 (6 bases). CDR1 DFQATT and CDR2 SNEGSKA come from the germline V gene (reference sequence). This CDR3 is 16 amino acids long. V gave up 0 bases and J gave up 1 base, with 15 bases separating them. The CDR3 region has the DNA TGCAGTGCTAGAGAGCTGGGGGCTCGGGGCCAAGAGACCCAGTACTTC. Amino acid sequence: CSARELGARGQETQYF.

This clonotype has at least ten counts. The gene calls are TRBV28 and TRBJ2-7, with TRBD1 matching over 9 bases. The germline gives CDR1 MDHEN, CDR2 SYDVKM. Trimming took 3 bases from V and 5 from J; bases not matched to a gene: 5. This CDR3 has 14 amino acids. CDR3 loop: CASSFRTGANEQYF. The CDR3 DNA reads TGTGCCAGCAGTTTTAGGACAGGGGCCAACGAGCAGTACTTC.

This clonotype has a count of ten or more. CDR3 protein: CASSPTGVEQYF. The CDR3 DNA sequence: TGTGCCAGCAGCCCAACAGGGGTCGAGCAGTACTTC. The chain is built from TRBV7-9 and TRBJ2-7; 7 nucleotides agree with TRBD1. CDR1 and CDR2 from the germline V gene are SEHNR and FQNEAQ (reference sequence). The CDR3 consists of 12 residues. V was pared by 5 bases and J by 6 bases, with 4 bases of the junction left unmatched.

The rearrangement joins TRBV3-1 to TRBJ2-7, with D perhaps given as TRBD1 or TRBD2 (6 bases each). The germline V gene has CDR1 LGHDT and CDR2 YNNKEL (reference sequence). The V gene lost 4 bases and the J gene lost 7 bases, with 17 bases spanning the gap. The CDR3 has 14 residues. CDR3 sequence: CASSPPAGAGEQYF. Here the CDR3 DNA reads TGTGCCAGCAGCCCCCCCGCAGGGGCGGGGGAGCAGTACTTC.

Ten or more counts support this clonotype. The V and J genes are TRBV28 and TRBJ2-5; D is ambiguous. This CDR3 has 13 residues. CDR1 is MDHEN, CDR2 SYDVKM, per germline. The ends were cut back, 6 bases at V and 4 bases at J, with 12 bases in the middle. The CDR3 DNA follows: TGTGCCAGCAGCCCATCCCCAGGAGAGACCCAGTACTTC. Translating gives CASSPSPGETQYF. Full variable domain (remainder filled in from reference TRBV28 and TRBJ2-5): DVKVTQSSRYLVKRTGEKVFLECVQDMDHENMFWYRQDPGLGLRLIYFSYDVKMKEKGDIPEGYSVSREKKERFSLILESASTNQTSMYLCASSPSPGETQYFGPGTRLLVL.

This chain joins TRBV29-1 and TRBJ2-5; D is perhaps TRBD2 (7 bases). This CDR3 region has 14 residues. Germline V gene data show CDR1 as SQVTM and CDR2 as ANQGSEA. Trimming removed 6 bases from V and 1 base from J, with 15 bases in between. The CDR3 loop is CSVGGAGAQETQYF. In DNA form, the CDR3 reads TGCAGCGTGGGGGGGGCAGGGGCCCAAGAGACCCAGTACTTC.

This clonotype showed up many times. The V gene is TRBV12-3 or TRBV12-4, the J gene TRBJ2-5; 11 nucleotides line up with TRBD2. This CDR3 is built from 16 residues. V lost 2 bases to trimming and J lost 1 base; unmatched junction nucleotides: 3. The CDR3 reads CASSLLGLAAQETQYF. The CDR3 DNA reads as TGTGCCAGCAGTTTATTGGGACTAGCGGCCCAAGAGACCCAGTACTTC.

This clonotype was counted ten times or more. The CDR3 bases are TGTGCCAGCAGTTACCCAGGGCGCCCCTCCTACGAGCAGTACTTC. Translated, it gives CASSYPGRPSYEQYF. The V call is TRBV6-5, the J call TRBJ2-7, with D perhaps matching TRBD1 (5 bases). The germline V gene encodes CDR1 MNHEY and CDR2 SVGAGI. The CDR3 length is 15 residues. Trimming pared 2 bases from V and 0 bases from J, leaving 11 bases between.

This clonotype occurred many times. This chain joins TRBV6-2 or TRBV6-3 and TRBJ2-5, with 9 bases lining up with TRBD1. The CDR3 loop spans 15 amino acids. Germline CDR1 is MNHEY and CDR2 is SVGEGT. After removal of 5 bases from V and 5 bases from J, the junction contained 9 bases not matched to a gene. The CDR3 is CASSKGTGNKETQYF. The CDR3 DNA sequence: TGTGCCAGCAGTAAGGGGACAGGGAATAAGGAGACCCAGTACTTC.

This clonotype was detected ten times or more. The V and J genes are TRBV6-2 or TRBV6-3 and TRBJ2-2; 11 bases agree with TRBD2. The CDR3 consists of 15 residues. V trimming: 5 bases; J trimming: 7 bases; junction bases outside the gene matches: 6. CDR1 MNHEY and CDR2 SVGEGT come from the germline V gene. CDR3 region: CASSGTSGYVGELFF. The CDR3 DNA follows: TGTGCCAGCAGTGGGACTAGCGGATACGTCGGGGAGCTGTTTTTT.

This clonotype appeared many times. This chain connects TRBV7-2 to TRBJ1-1; 8 bases line up with TRBD1. Trimming at V came to 2 bases and at J to 5 bases, leaving 13 bases not matched to a gene. CDR1 and CDR2 from the germline V gene are SGHTA and FQGNSA. CDR3 length equals 17 residues. The CDR3 protein is CASSLPATGETWTEAFF. The CDR3 region has the DNA TGTGCCAGCAGCTTACCCGCGACAGGGGAGACATGGACTGAAGCTTTCTTT.

The V gene is TRBV19, the J gene TRBJ2-4, with no clear D. The CDR3 sequence is 15 residues long. Germline assignment: CDR1 LNHDA and CDR2 SQIVND (reference sequence). V was pared by 2 bases and J by 8 bases, with 16 bases between. CDR3 in amino acids: CASSISSGERDIQYF. For the CDR3, the DNA is TGTGCCAGTAGTATATCCTCGGGTGAGCGAGACATTCAGTACTTC.

This clonotype was picked up a small number of times. This chain uses TRBV2 with TRBJ1-3, with a possible D match to TRBD1 (5 bases). CDR1 and CDR2 (germline): SNHLY, FYNNEI. The CDR3 has 18 amino acids. V dropped 3 bases and J dropped 0 bases, with 18 bases sitting between them. CDR3 sequence (DNA): TGTGCCAGCAGTGACCTTTCGGGGGACGTTCACTCTGGAAACACCATATATTTT. Protein sequence: CASSDLSGDVHSGNTIYF.

At least ten counts were recorded for this clonotype. The rearrangement joins TRBV2 to TRBJ1-2; D gene uncertain. The CDR3 sequence is 13 residues long. CDR1 and CDR2 (germline): SNHLY, FYNNEI. V was clipped by 1 base and J by 6 bases, with 9 bases between them. As DNA, the CDR3 is TGTGCCAGCAGTGAAGAGACGGGCCATGGCTACACCTTC. It codes for CASSEETGHGYTF.

The CDR3 here is CAISMGGGSYNYGYTF. As DNA, the CDR3 is TGTGCCATCAGTATGGGAGGGGGCAGTTATAACTATGGCTACACCTTC. This chain connects TRBV10-3 to TRBJ1-2, with 7 nucleotides matching TRBD1. Germline assignment: CDR1 ENHRY and CDR2 SYGVKD. CDR3 size: 16 residues. Germline trimming cut 5 bases from V and 1 base from J; bases unmatched to any gene: 10.

This clonotype was counted at least ten times. V and J are TRBV6-5 and TRBJ2-7; D may be TRBD1 (5 bases). CDR3 length equals 15 residues. Deletions cut 2 bases from V and 2 bases from J, with 13 bases between. CDR1 is MNHEY, CDR2 SVGAGI, per germline. The CDR3 DNA follows: TGTGCCAGCAGTTACGGTGGGGCAGGAGCCTACGAGCAGTACTTC. It specifies CASSYGGAGAYEQYF.

On this clonotype itself: One end of the junction does not line up with germline, which may come from a read error. The genes are TRBV6-1 and TRBJ1-2, with 8 bases identical to TRBD1. This CDR3 comprises 14 residues. Germline V gene sequence: CDR1 MNHNS, CDR2 SASEGT. The CDR3 bases are TGTGCCAGCAGGAGGACAGGGATCGACTATGGCTGCACCTTC. This encodes CASRRTGIDYGCTF.

This clonotype was found many times. V is TRBV27 and J is TRBJ1-2; no clear D gene. Germline-derived CDR1 and CDR2 are MNHEY and SMNVEV (reference sequence). V gave up 1 base and J gave up 0 bases, with 9 bases separating them. The length of the CDR3 is 15 residues. CDR3 in DNA: TGTGCCAGCAGTTTATTTCGGGGTGCTAACTATGGCTACACCTTC. Translated: CASSLFRGANYGYTF.

At least ten counts were recorded for this clonotype. The V and J genes are TRBV11-1 and TRBJ2-5, with TRBD1 identical over 7 bases. Germline-derived CDR1 and CDR2 are SGHAT and FQDESV (reference sequence). The CDR3 is made up of 14 amino acids. With V trimmed by 5 bases and J by 1 base, 4 bases remained unmatched. For the CDR3, the DNA is TGTGCCAGCAGCCAGGGACAGTTCCAAGAGACCCAGTACTTC. The encoded protein is CASSQGQFQETQYF.

This clonotype has a count of ten or more. The chain combines TRBV29-1 with TRBJ1-2; unclear D gene. V dropped 4 bases and J dropped 4 bases, with 13 bases sitting between them. The CDR3 extends over 13 amino acids. Germline V lookup: CDR1 SQVTM, CDR2 ANQGSEA. The CDR3, as DNA: TGCAGCGTTGCGAGGCAGGCAAGCTATGGCTACACCTTC. Amino acids: CSVARQASYGYTF.